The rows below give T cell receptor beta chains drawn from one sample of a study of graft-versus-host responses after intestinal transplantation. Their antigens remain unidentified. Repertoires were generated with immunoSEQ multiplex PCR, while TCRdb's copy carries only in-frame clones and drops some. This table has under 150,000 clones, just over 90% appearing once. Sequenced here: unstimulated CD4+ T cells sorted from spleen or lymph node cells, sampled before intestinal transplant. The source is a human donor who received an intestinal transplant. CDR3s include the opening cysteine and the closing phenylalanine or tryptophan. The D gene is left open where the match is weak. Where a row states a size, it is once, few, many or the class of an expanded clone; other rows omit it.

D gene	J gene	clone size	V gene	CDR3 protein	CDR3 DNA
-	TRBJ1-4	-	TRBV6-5	CASIISEAKNCFF	-
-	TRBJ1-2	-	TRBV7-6	CASSVDTEGSGYTF	TGTGCCAGCAGCGTAGATACAGAAGGCAGTGGCTACACCTTC
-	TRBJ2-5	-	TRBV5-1	CASSLARTEPPEQYF	TGCGCCAGCAGCTTGGCCAGGACAGAACCACCGGAACAGTACTTC
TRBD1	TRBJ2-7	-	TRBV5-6	CASSKKDRAPYEQYF	TGTGCCAGCAGCAAAAAGGACAGGGCCCCCTACGAGCAGTACTTC
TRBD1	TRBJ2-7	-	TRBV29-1	CSVVDRAISYEQYF	TGCAGCGTAGTGGACAGGGCCATCTCCTACGAGCAGTACTTC
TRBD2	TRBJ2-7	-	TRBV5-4	CASSSGGLADEQYF	TGTGCCAGCAGCTCCGGCGGACTAGCCGACGAGCAGTACTTC
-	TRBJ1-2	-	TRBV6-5	CASSMGDYYGYTF	TGTGCCAGCAGTATGGGGGATTACTATGGCTACACCTTC
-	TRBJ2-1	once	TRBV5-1	CASSLDRIDNEQFF	TGCGCCAGCAGCTTAGACAGGATCGACAATGAGCAGTTCTTC
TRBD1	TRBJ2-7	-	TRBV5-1	CASSSTGLGQISYEQYF	TGCGCCAGCAGCTCCACTGGGTTGGGACAGATCTCCTACGAGCAGTACTTC
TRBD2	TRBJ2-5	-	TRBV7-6	CASSSGGETQYF	TGTGCCAGCAGCTCCGGGGGGGAGACCCAGTACTTC
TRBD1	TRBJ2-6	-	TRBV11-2	CASSPIRAQGSGANVLTF	TGTGCCAGCAGCCCCATAAGGGCACAGGGGTCTGGGGCCAACGTCCTGACTTTC
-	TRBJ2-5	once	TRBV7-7	CASSLGANRVVETQYF	TGTGCCAGCAGCTTAGGGGCTAACAGGGTAGTAGAGACCCAGTACTTC
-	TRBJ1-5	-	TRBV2	CASSVDQGRRQPQHF	TGTGCCAGCAGTGTAGACCAAGGAAGGCGCCAGCCCCAGCATTTT
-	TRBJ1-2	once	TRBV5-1	CASSLVGSESYTF	TGCGCCAGCAGCTTGGTAGGCTCTGAAAGCTACACCTTC
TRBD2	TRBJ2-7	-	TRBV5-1	CASSLAGGGRLRYEQYF	TGCGCCAGCAGCTTGGCCGGGGGGGGACGCCTTCGATACGAGCAGTACTTC
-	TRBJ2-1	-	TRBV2	CASSGGAGEQFF	TGTGCCAGCAGTGGGGGGGCCGGTGAGCAGTTCTTC
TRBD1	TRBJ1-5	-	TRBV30	CAWSQGARNQPQHF	TGTGCCTGGAGTCAGGGGGCGAGGAATCAGCCCCAGCATTTT
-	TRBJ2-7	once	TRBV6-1	CASRRLDLREQYF	TGTGCCAGCAGACGACTAGATCTGCGGGAGCAGTACTTC
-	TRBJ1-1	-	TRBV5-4	CASSRAGIPNTEAFF	TGTGCCAGCAGCCGGGCAGGGATCCCAAACACTGAAGCTTTCTTT
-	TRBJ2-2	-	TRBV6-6	CAGSSENTGELFF	TGTGCCGGTTCTAGCGAGAACACCGGGGAGCTGTTTTTT
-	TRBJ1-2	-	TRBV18	CASSPRYIGSDYGYTF	TGTGCCAGCTCACCACGATATATAGGATCCGACTATGGCTACACCTTC
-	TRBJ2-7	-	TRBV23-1	CASSQSPQVIAQYEQYF	TGCGCCAGCAGTCAATCGCCTCAGGTCATCGCCCAGTACGAGCAGTACTTC
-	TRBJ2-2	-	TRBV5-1	CASSPGPNTGELFF	TGCGCCAGCAGTCCCGGGCCAAACACCGGGGAGCTGTTTTTT
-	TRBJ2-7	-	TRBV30	CACSPGPNF	TGTGCCTGCTCACCTGGGCCGAACTTC
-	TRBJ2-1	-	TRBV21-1	CASPFIHNEQFF	TGTGCCAGCCCTTTTATCCACAATGAGCAGTTCTTC
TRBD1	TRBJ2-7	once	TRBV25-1	CASSPGTGVRYEQYF	TGTGCCAGCAGTCCCGGGACAGGGGTCCGATACGAGCAGTACTTC
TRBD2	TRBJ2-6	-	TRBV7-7	CASPTPALAAPSEANVLTF	TGTGCCAGCCCCACCCCGGCGCTAGCGGCTCCCTCGGAGGCCAACGTCCTGACTTTC
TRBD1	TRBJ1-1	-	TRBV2	CASRTPGQVMNTEAFF	TGTGCCAGCAGGACCCCGGGACAGGTCATGAACACTGAAGCTTTCTTT
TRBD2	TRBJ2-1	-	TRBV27	CASSLEASGAPYNEQFF	TGTGCCAGCAGTTTAGAAGCCAGCGGGGCCCCCTACAATGAGCAGTTCTTC
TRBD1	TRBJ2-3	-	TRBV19	CASRDRETDTQYF	TGTGCCAGTAGAGACAGGGAGACAGATACGCAGTATTTT